The 11 T cell receptor beta chains presented below share a single source sample, sequenced in a study of CD8 T cells in ankylosing spondylitis. TCRdb redid the calling of the 5' RACE reads with MiXCR, one entry per CDR3 protein. This table holds roughly 230,000 distinct CDR3 sequences, over 9.5% found once. The sequenced material came from blood, either unsorted or a sorted T cell fraction (not recorded which). The receptors come from a male donor with ankylosing spondylitis or in good health (not recorded which).

This clonotype was seen more than once but under ten times. This chain joins TRBV7-8 and TRBJ2-3; maybe TRBD1 (5 bases). The germline V gene has CDR1 SGHVS and CDR2 FQNEAQ. The CDR3 has 16 residues. V lost 0 bases to trimming and J lost 6 bases, with 16 bases between them. CDR3 nucleotide sequence: TGTGCCAGCAGCTTAGCCTCTCAAAGGGGTACGGATACGCAGTATTTT. It yields the protein CASSLASQRGTDTQYF.

Only a few counts were recorded for this clonotype. This chain uses TRBV18 with TRBJ2-1; 10 nucleotides match TRBD2. Germline assignment: CDR1 KGHSH and CDR2 LQKENI. V shed 4 bases, J shed 7 bases, and the junction held 10 bases outside the gene matches. The CDR3 sequence is 16 residues long. The CDR3 region is CASSLATSGKANEQFF. The CDR3 nucleotides are TGTGCCAGCTCACTCGCCACTAGCGGGAAAGCAAATGAGCAGTTCTTC.

This clonotype was seen repeatedly, ten times or more. V and J are TRBV30 and TRBJ2-7; D is uncertain. The CDR3 runs to 14 residues. Germline V gene lookup returns CDR1 GTSNPN and CDR2 SVGIG (reference sequence). Trimming took off 3 bases at V and 3 bases at J, with 15 bases between the two ends. The DNA for the CDR3 is TGTGCCTGGAGCGGAGACGCCACCATCTACGAGCAGTACTTC. Translating gives CAWSGDATIYEQYF.

This clonotype was counted many times. The gene calls are TRBV12-3 or TRBV12-4 and TRBJ1-2; 7 bases match TRBD1. The V segment lost 5 bases and the J segment 8 bases; nucleotides outside the gene matches: 8. This CDR3 contains 13 residues. The chain's CDR3 is CASSPPTGNGYTF. The CDR3 coding sequence is TGTGCCAGCAGTCCGCCGACAGGGAACGGCTACACCTTC.

The table lists this clonotype with a few counts. Written as DNA, the CDR3 is TGTGCCAGCAGCGTCAGGAGCGGGATCGACACCGGGGAGCTGTTTTTT. Amino acids: CASSVRSGIDTGELFF. The chain carries TRBV9 and TRBJ2-2; the match to TRBD2 covers 7 bases. The CDR3 is 16 residues long. Germline trimming cut 2 bases from V and 3 bases from J; bases unmatched to any gene: 7. Germline V gene data show CDR1 as SGDLS and CDR2 as YYNGEE.

This clonotype came up many times. The genes are TRBV3-1 and TRBJ2-5; D is undetermined. Trimming took 4 bases from V and 2 from J, leaving 11 bases between them. Germline V gene sequence: CDR1 LGHDT, CDR2 YNNKEL (reference sequence). There are 14 residues in the CDR3. The CDR3 spells CASSLRGPQETQYF. The CDR3 nucleotides are TGTGCCAGCAGCCTACGTGGCCCTCAAGAGACCCAGTACTTC.

This clonotype showed up many times. The V gene is TRBV10-3, the J gene TRBJ2-3, with D unclear. Germline lookup yields CDR1 ENHRY and CDR2 SYGVKD. Trimming stripped 6 bases from V and 2 bases from J, with 6 bases between. This CDR3 has 12 residues. CDR3: CAISQITDTQYF. In DNA, the CDR3 is TGTGCCATCAGCCAAATCACAGATACGCAGTATTTT.

This clonotype was detected ten times or more. V and J are TRBV5-1 and TRBJ1-1; 7 bases are shared with TRBD1. Germline lookup yields CDR1 SGHRS and CDR2 YFSETQ. The V segment lost 4 bases and the J segment 1 base; nucleotides outside the gene matches: 7. The CDR3 covers 15 residues. This chain's CDR3 is CASSGSGTANTEAFF. Written as DNA, the CDR3 is TGCGCCAGCAGCGGCAGTGGGACAGCGAACACTGAAGCTTTCTTT. Complete variable domain (other parts from reference TRBV5-1 and TRBJ1-1): KAGVTQTPRYLIKTRGQQVTLSCSPISGHRSVSWYQQTPGQGLQFLFEYFSETQRNKGNFPGRFSGRQFSNSRSEMNVSTLELGDSALYLCASSGSGTANTEAFFGQGTRLTVV.

The chain carries TRBV27 and TRBJ2-1; 7 bases fit TRBD1. The CDR3 runs 17 residues. CDR1 and CDR2 (germline): MNHEY, SMNVEV (reference sequence). V gave up 2 bases and J gave up 1 base; unmatched junction bases: 8. CDR3: CASSLNEGAISYNEQFF. In DNA form, the CDR3 reads TGTGCCAGCAGTTTAAACGAGGGGGCTATATCCTACAATGAGCAGTTCTTC.

This clonotype has ten or more counts. The chain joins TRBV4-2 to TRBJ1-1; maybe TRBD1 (5 bases). The CDR3 spans 15 residues. Per germline, CDR1 LGHNA and CDR2 YNFKEQ. V was trimmed by 5 bases and J by 3 bases, leaving 16 bases between them. DNA for the CDR3: TGTGCCAGCAGCGCCTCCCTCGGGGGGGACACTGAAGCTTTCTTT. Amino acid sequence: CASSASLGGDTEAFF.

This clonotype was recorded many times. V usage is TRBV6-6 and J usage is TRBJ2-7, with D possibly being TRBD2 (6 bases). CDR3 length: 13 residues. V dropped 7 bases and J dropped 2 bases, with 12 bases sitting between them. Per germline, CDR1 MNHNY and CDR2 SVGAGI (reference sequence). The CDR3 reads CASTLGGPYEQYF. The CDR3 DNA is TGTGCCAGCACTCTGGGGGGACCCTACGAGCAGTACTTC.